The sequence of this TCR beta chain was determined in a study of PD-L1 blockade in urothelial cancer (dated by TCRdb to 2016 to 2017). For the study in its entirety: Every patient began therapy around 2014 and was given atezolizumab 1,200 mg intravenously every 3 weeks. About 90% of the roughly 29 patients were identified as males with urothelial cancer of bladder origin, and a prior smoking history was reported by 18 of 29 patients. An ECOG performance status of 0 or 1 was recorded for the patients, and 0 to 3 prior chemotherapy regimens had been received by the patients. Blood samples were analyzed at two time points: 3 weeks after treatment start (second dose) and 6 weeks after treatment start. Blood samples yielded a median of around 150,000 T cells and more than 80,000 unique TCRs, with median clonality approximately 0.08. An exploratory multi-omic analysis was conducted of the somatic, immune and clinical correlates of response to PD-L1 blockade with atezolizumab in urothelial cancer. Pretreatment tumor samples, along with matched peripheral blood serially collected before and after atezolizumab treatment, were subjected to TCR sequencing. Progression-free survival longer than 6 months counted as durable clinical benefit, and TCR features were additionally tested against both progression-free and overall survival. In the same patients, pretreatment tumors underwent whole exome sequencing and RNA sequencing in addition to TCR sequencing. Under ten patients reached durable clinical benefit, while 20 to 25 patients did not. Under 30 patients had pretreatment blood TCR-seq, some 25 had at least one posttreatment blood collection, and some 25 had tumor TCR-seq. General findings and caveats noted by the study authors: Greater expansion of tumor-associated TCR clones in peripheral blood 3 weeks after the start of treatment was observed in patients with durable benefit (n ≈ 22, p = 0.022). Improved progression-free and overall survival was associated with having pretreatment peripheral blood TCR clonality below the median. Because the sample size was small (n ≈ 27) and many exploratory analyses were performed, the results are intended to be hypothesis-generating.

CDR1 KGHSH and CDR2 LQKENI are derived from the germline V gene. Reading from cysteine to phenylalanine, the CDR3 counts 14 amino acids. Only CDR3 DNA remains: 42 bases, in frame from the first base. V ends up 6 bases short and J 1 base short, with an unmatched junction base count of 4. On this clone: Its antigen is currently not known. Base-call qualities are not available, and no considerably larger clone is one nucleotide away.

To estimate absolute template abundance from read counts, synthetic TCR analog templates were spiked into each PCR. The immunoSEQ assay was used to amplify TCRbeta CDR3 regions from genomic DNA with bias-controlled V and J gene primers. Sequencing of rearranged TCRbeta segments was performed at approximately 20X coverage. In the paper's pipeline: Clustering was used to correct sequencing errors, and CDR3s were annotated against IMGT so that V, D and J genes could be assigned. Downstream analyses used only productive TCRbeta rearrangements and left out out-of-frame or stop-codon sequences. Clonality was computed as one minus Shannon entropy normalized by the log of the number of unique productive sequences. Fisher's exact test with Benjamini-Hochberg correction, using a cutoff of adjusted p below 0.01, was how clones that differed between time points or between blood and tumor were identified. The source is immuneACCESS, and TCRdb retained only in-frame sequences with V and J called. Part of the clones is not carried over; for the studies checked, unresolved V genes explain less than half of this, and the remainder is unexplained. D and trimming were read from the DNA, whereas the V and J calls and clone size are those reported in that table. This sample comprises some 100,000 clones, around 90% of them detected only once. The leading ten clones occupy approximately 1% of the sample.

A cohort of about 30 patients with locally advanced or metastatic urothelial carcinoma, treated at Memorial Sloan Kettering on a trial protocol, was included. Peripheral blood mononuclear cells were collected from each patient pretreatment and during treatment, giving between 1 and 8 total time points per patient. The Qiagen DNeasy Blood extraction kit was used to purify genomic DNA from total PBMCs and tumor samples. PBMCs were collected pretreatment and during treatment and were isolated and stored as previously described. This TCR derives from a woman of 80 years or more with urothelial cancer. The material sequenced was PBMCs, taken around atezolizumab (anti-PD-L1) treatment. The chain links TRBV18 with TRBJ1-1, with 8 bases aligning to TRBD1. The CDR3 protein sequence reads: CASSRTGPNTEAFF. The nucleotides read TGTGCCAGCTCCCGGACAGGGCCGAACACTGAAGCTTTCTTT.